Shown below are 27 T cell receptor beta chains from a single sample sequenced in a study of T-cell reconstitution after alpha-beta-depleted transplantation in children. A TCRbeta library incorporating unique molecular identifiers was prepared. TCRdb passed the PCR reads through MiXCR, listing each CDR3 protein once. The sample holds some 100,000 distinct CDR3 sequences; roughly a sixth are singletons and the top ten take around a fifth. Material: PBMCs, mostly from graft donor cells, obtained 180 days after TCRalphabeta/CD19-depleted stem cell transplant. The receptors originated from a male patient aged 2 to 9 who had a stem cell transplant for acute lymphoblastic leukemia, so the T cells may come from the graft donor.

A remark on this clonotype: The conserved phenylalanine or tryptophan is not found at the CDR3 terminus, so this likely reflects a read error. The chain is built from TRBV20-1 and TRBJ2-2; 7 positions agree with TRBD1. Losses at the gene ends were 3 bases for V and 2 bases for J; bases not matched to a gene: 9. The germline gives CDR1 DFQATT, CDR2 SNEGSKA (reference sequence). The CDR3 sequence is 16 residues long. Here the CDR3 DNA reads TGCAGTGCTAGTATGCCTAGACAGGGTAACACCGGGGAGCTGTTTGTT. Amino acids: CSASMPRQGNTGELFV.

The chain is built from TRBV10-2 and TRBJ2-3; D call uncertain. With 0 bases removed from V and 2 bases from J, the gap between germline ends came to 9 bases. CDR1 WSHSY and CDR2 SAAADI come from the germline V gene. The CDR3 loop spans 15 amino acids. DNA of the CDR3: TGCGCCAGCAGTGAGTCGGTCTTTCCCACAGATACGCAGTATTTT. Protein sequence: CASSESVFPTDTQYF.

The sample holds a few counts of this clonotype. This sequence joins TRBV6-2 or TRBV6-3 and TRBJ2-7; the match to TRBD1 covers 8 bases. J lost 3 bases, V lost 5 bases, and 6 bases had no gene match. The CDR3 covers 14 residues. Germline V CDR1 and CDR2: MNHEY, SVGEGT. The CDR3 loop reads CASSRLTGVYEQYF. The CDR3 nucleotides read TGTGCCAGCAGTCGTCTGACAGGGGTCTACGAGCAGTACTTC.

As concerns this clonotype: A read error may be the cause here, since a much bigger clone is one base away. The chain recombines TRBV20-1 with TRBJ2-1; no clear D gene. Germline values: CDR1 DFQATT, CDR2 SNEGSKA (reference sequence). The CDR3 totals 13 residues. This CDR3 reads CGATIGSYNEQFF. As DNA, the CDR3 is TGCGGTGCTACCATCGGGTCCTACAATGAGCAGTTCTTC.

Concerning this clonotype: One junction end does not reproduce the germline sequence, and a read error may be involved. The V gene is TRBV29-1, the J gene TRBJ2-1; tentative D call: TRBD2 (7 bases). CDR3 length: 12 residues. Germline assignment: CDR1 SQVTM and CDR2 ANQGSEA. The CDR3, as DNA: TGCAGAGTTGGGGGGGACATTGATGAGCAGTTCTTC. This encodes CRVGGDIDEQFF.

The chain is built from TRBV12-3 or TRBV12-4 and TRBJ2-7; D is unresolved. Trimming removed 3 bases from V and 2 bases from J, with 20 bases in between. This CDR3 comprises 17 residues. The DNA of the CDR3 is TGTGCCAGCAGTTTTCGCCCCTGGACCTGGGAACCCTACGAGCAGTACTTC. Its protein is CASSFRPWTWEPYEQYF.

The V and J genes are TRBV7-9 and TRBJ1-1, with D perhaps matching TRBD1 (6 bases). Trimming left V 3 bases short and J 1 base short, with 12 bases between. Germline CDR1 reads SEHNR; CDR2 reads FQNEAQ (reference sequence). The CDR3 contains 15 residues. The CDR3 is CASSLGGRGNTEAFF. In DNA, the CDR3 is TGTGCCAGCAGCTTGGGGGGGCGGGGGAACACTGAAGCTTTCTTT.

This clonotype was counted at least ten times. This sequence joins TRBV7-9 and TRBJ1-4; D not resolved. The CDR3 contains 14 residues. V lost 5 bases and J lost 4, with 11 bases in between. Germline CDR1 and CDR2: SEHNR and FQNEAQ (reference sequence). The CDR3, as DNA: TGTGCCAGCAGCCCACAATTCGGTAATGAAAAACTGTTTTTT. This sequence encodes CASSPQFGNEKLFF.

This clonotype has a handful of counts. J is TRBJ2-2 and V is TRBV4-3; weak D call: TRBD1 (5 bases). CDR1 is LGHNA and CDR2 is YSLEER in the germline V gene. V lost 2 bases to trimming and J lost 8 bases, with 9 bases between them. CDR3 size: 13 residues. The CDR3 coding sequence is TGCGCCAGCAGCCAAACCAGGGCGGGGGAGCTGTTTTTT. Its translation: CASSQTRAGELFF.

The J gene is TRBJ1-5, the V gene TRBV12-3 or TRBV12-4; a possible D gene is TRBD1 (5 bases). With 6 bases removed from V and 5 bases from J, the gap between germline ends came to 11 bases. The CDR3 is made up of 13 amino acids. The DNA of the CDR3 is TGTGCCAGCAGCCGGGGAGGGGATCAGCCCCAGCATTTT. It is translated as CASSRGGDQPQHF.

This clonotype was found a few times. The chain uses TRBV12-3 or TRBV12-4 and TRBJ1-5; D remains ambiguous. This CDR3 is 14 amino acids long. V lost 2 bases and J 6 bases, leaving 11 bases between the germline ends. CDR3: CASSLLWGSQPQHF. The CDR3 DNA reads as TGTGCCAGCAGTTTACTTTGGGGTTCTCAGCCCCAGCATTTT.

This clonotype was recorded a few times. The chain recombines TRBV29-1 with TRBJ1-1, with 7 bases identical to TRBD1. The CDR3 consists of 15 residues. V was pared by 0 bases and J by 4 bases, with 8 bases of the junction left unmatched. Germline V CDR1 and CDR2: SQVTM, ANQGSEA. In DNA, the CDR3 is TGCAGCGTTGAAGATCTAGGGGGCTGGTCCACTGAAGCTTTCTTT. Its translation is CSVEDLGGWSTEAFF.

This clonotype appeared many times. The DNA of the CDR3 is TGTGCCAGCAGGGCGGCCTATGGCAATCAGCCCCAGCATTTT. Its translation is CASRAAYGNQPQHF. The V call is TRBV6-1, the J call TRBJ1-5; no firm D call. Germline CDR1 is MNHNS and CDR2 is SASEGT. The CDR3 totals 14 residues. The germline V and J ends were trimmed by 6 bases and 2 bases, with 11 bases remaining between them.

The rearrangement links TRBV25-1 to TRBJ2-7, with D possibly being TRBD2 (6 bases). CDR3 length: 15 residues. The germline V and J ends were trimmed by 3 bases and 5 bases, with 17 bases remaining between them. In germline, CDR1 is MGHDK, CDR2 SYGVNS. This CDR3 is CASSEGRLAGNEQYF. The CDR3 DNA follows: TGTGCCAGCAGTGAGGGGAGGCTAGCCGGGAACGAGCAGTACTTC.

The CDR3: CASSELGGRWTEAFF. CDR3 sequence (DNA): TGCGCCAGCAGTGAACTCGGGGGCCGGTGGACTGAAGCTTTCTTT. The chain combines TRBV10-2 with TRBJ1-1; D is perhaps TRBD1 (6 bases). There are 15 residues in the CDR3. With 3 bases removed from V and 5 bases from J, the gap between germline ends came to 16 bases. Germline CDR1 WSHSY, CDR2 SAAADI.

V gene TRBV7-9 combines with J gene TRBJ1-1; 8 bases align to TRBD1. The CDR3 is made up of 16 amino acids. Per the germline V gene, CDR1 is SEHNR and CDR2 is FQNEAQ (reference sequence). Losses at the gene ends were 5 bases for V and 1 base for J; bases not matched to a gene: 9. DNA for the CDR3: TGTGCCAGCAGCGCTGACAGGGGAGGTACGAACACTGAAGCTTTCTTT. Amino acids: CASSADRGGTNTEAFF.

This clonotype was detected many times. The CDR3 here is CASSFGQLNVGNSPLHF. The CDR3 region has the DNA TGTGCCAGCAGCTTCGGCCAGTTGAATGTAGGTAATTCACCCCTCCACTTT. The chain joins TRBV13 to TRBJ1-6; D is undetermined. Trimming cost V 3 bases and J 6 bases, with 18 bases left between them. The CDR3 covers 17 residues. CDR1 and CDR2 (germline): PRHDT, FYEKMQ (reference sequence).

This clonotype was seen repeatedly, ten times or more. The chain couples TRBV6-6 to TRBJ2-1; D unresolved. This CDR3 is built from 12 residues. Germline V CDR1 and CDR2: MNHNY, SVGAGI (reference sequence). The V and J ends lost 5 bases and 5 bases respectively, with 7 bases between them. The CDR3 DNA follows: TGTGCCAGCAGTGTCGAAAACAATGAGCAGTTCTTC. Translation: CASSVENNEQFF.

The CDR3 reads CASSYWGQGADTQYF. CDR3 DNA: TGTGCCAGCAGTTACTGGGGGCAGGGGGCAGATACGCAGTATTTT. V gene TRBV6-5 combines with J gene TRBJ2-3; 7 bases align to TRBD1. Germline values: CDR1 MNHEY, CDR2 SVGAGI. CDR3 length equals 15 residues. J was trimmed by 4 bases and V by 1 base; bases with no gene match: 5.

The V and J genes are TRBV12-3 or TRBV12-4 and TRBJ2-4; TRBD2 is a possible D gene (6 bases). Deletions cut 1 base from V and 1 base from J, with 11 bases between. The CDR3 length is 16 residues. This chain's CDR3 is CASSLERVRAKNIQYF. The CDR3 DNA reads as TGTGCCAGCAGTTTAGAGCGGGTACGGGCCAAAAACATTCAGTACTTC.

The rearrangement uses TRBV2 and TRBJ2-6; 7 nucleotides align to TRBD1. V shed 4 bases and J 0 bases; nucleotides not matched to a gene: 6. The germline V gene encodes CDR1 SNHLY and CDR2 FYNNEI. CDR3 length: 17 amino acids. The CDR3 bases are TGTGCCAGCAGTGGGGGACAGCACCACTCTGGGGCCAACGTCCTGACTTTC. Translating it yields CASSGGQHHSGANVLTF.

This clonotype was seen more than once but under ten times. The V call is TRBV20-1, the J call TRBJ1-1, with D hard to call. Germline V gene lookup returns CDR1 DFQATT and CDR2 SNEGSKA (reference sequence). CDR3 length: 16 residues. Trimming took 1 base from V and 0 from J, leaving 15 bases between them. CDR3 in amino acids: CSARVLPSGVNTEAFF. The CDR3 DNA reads TGCAGTGCTAGAGTCCTTCCTAGCGGGGTGAACACTGAAGCTTTCTTT.

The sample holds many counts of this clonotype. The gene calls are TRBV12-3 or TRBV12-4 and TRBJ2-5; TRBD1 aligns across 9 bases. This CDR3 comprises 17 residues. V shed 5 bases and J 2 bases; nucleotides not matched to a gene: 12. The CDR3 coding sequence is TGTGCCAGCAGTACCCTTCGCCCCGGGACAGGGCAAGAGACCCAGTACTTC. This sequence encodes CASSTLRPGTGQETQYF.

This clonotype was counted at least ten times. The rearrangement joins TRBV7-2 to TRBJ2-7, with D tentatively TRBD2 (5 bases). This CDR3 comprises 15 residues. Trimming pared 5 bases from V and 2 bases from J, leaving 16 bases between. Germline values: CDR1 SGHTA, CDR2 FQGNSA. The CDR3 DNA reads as TGTGCCAGCAGCCCTAAGGGTGGACTTACCTACGAGCAGTACTTC. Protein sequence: CASSPKGGLTYEQYF. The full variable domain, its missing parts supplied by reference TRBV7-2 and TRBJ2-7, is GAGVSQSPSNKVTEKGKDVELRCDPISGHTALYWYRQSLGQGLEFLIYFQGNSAPDKSGLPSDRFSAERTGGSVSTLTIQRTQQEDSAVYLCASSPKGGLTYEQYFGPGTRLTVT.

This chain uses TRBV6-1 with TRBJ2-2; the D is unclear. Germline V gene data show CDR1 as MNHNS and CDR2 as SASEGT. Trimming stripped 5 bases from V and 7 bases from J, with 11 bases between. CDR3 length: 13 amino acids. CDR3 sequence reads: CASSRSISGELFF. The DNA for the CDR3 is TGTGCCAGCAGTCGAAGTATCAGCGGGGAGCTGTTTTTT.

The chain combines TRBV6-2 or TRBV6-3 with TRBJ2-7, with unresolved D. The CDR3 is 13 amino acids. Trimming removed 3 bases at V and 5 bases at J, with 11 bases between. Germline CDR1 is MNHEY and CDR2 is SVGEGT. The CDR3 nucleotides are TGTGCCAGCAGTTATAGGCAGGCCCACGAGCAGTACTTC. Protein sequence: CASSYRQAHEQYF.

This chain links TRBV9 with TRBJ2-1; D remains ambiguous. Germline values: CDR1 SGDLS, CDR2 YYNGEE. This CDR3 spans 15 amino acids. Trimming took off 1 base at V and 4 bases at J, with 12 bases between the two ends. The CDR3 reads CASSVWKNSYNEQFF. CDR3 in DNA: TGTGCCAGCAGCGTATGGAAGAACTCATACAATGAGCAGTTCTTC.